Shown below are 14 T cell receptor beta chains from a single sample sequenced in a study of PD-1 blockade in mismatch repair-deficient tumors. Measured with immunoSEQ multiplex PCR; TCRdb has only the in-frame clones, and not every one. Of over 30,000 clones in the sample, approximately 80% are singletons; the top ten hold under 3.5%. The material was PBMCs, obtained 6 weeks after starting pembrolizumab. The receptor source for this set is an adult with mismatch repair-deficient cancer.

This sequence joins TRBV19 and TRBJ2-3, with TRBD1 matching over 11 bases. This CDR3 spans 16 amino acids. The germline gives CDR1 LNHDA, CDR2 SQIVND (reference sequence). Losses at the gene ends were 3 bases for V and 4 bases for J; bases not matched to a gene: 6. The CDR3 reads CASSIKGQGAADTQYF. DNA for the CDR3: TGTGCCAGTAGTATTAAAGGACAGGGGGCCGCAGATACGCAGTATTTT.

The genes are TRBV15 and TRBJ1-1; weak D call: TRBD1 (6 bases). CDR3 length: 13 residues. Germline-derived CDR1 and CDR2 are LNHNV and YYDKDF (reference sequence). V dropped 0 bases and J dropped 8 bases, with 10 bases sitting between them. The CDR3 here is CATSRDWGGEAFF. The CDR3 nucleotides are TGTGCCACCAGCAGAGATTGGGGGGGCGAAGCTTTCTTT.

This clone showed up just once. The J gene is TRBJ2-3, the V gene TRBV4-1; D remains unclear. Trimming removed 4 bases at V and 3 bases at J, with 11 bases between. The CDR3 has 14 amino acids. Germline CDR1 reads MGHRA; CDR2 reads YSYEKL. The CDR3 DNA follows: TGCGCCAGCAGCCGCCAGGAATTGACAGATACGCAGTATTTT. This sequence encodes CASSRQELTDTQYF.

The chain combines TRBV29-1 with TRBJ1-1, with TRBD1 as a possible D gene (6 bases). The CDR3 loop spans 12 amino acids. Trimming pared 7 bases from V and 4 bases from J, leaving 13 bases between. Looked up from germline, CDR1 is SQVTM and CDR2 is ANQGSEA. The CDR3 DNA reads as TGCAGCGCTTCTACAGGGTCCACTGAAGCTTTCTTT. It specifies CSASTGSTEAFF. Combining the CDR3 with reference TRBV29-1 and TRBJ1-1 gives the whole variable domain SAVISQKPSRDICQRGTSLTIQCQVDSQVTMMFWYRQQPGQSLTLIATANQGSEATYESGFVIDKFPISRPNLTFSTLTVSNMSPEDSSIYLCSASTGSTEAFFGQGTRLTVV.

The V call is TRBV9, the J call TRBJ2-1; TRBD2 matches at 9 bases. The CDR3 covers 15 residues. V gave up 2 bases and J gave up 1 base; unmatched junction bases: 1. The germline V gene has CDR1 SGDLS and CDR2 YYNGEE. CDR3 residues: CASSVSGSSYNEQFF. CDR3 DNA sequence: TGTGCCAGCAGCGTTAGCGGGAGTTCCTACAATGAGCAGTTCTTC.

The chain is built from TRBV6-7 and TRBJ1-1; D uncertain. TRBV6-7 is treated as an ORF (open reading frame) with a function not yet certain. The CDR3 has 13 amino acids. Trimming stripped 5 bases from V and 0 bases from J, with 7 bases between. The CDR3 coding sequence is TGTGCCAGCAGTATCGAGATGAACACTGAAGCTTTCTTT. This encodes CASSIEMNTEAFF.

The chain carries TRBV5-4 and TRBJ2-1; D unclear. V was clipped by 6 bases and J by 5 bases, with 21 bases between them. The CDR3 has 16 amino acids. Germline CDR1 and CDR2: SGHNT and YYREEE (reference sequence). The CDR3 DNA reads TGTGCCAGCACCCCCACGCAAGCAGAGGTACACAATGAGCAGTTCTTC. This codes for CASTPTQAEVHNEQFF. The full variable domain, completed using reference TRBV5-4 and TRBJ2-1, is ETGVTQSPTHLIKTRGQQVTLRCSSQSGHNTVSWYQQALGQGPQFIFQYYREEENGRGNFPPRFSGLQFPNYSSELNVNALELDDSALYLCASTPTQAEVHNEQFFGPGTRLTVL.

This clone has just one count. The chain carries TRBV19 and TRBJ1-4; D unclear. The germline V and J ends were trimmed by 11 bases and 6 bases, with 16 bases remaining between them. Germline V gene sequence: CDR1 LNHDA, CDR2 SQIVND (reference sequence). This CDR3 is built from 13 residues. Written as DNA, the CDR3 is TGTGCCGTAGCGGGGAGAGAGGATGAAAAACTGTTTTTT. Protein sequence: CAVAGREDEKLFF.

The J gene is TRBJ2-2, the V gene TRBV4-1; possible D gene TRBD2, 5 bases. The CDR3 sequence is 15 residues long. Germline V gives CDR1 MGHRA, CDR2 YSYEKL. Between the trimmed V and J ends, which lost 0 bases and 6 bases, there was a span of 11 bases. The CDR3 DNA reads TGCGCCAGCAGCCAAGATGGGCGGCGGGCCGGGGAGCTGTTTTTT. Translated: CASSQDGRRAGELFF.

The chain combines TRBV14 with TRBJ1-1; D remains ambiguous. Germline V gives CDR1 SGHDN, CDR2 FVKESK. This CDR3 is built from 13 residues. Trimming removed 5 bases at V and 4 bases at J, with 11 bases between. The CDR3 region has the DNA TGTGCCAGCAGCGAGAATGAGGGCACTGAAGCTTTCTTT. It translates to CASSENEGTEAFF.

This clone was counted a single time. The chain recombines TRBV7-9 with TRBJ2-3; 10 nucleotides match TRBD2. The trim removed 10 bases at V and 2 bases at J, leaving 6 bases unmatched. The germline V gene encodes CDR1 SEHNR and CDR2 FQNEAQ (reference sequence). The CDR3 totals 14 residues. CDR3 residues: CATEAGGNTDTQYF. Written as DNA, the CDR3 is TGTGCCACCGAAGCGGGAGGGAACACAGATACGCAGTATTTT.

This chain joins TRBV6-5 and TRBJ2-3, with 7 bases matching TRBD2. Trimming at V came to 2 bases and at J to 0 bases, leaving 2 bases not matched to a gene. Germline CDR1 reads MNHEY; CDR2 reads SVGAGI. The CDR3 is 15 residues long. DNA of the CDR3: TGTGCCAGCAGTTACGGGGGGGTTAGCACAGATACGCAGTATTTT. It encodes CASSYGGVSTDTQYF.

The rearrangement uses TRBV5-5 and TRBJ2-1; the D is unclear. Trimming took 4 bases from V and 10 from J, leaving 9 bases between them. From germline, CDR1 is SGHKS and CDR2 YYEKEE (reference sequence). This CDR3 comprises 11 residues. This CDR3 is CASSISWEQFF. In nucleotides, the CDR3 is TGTGCCAGCAGCATTAGCTGGGAGCAGTTCTTC.

CDR3 in DNA: TGCGCCAGCGCAGGGGATGAAAAACTGTTTTTT. It is translated as CASAGDEKLFF. The rearrangement uses TRBV5-1 and TRBJ1-4, with a possible D match to TRBD1 (6 bases). Looked up from germline, CDR1 is SGHRS and CDR2 is YFSETQ. This CDR3 has 11 residues. Trimming cost V 7 bases and J 6 bases, with 7 bases left between them.